This T cell receptor (beta chain) was sequenced for a study of CD8 T cells in ankylosing spondylitis. This clonotype appeared many times. Its matching antigen is unknown. Points from the study as a whole: Disease-linked clones proved CD8+ and comparatively uncommon in peripheral blood. A number of the motif variants had already been described in reactive arthritis synovial fluid and blood. For ankylosing spondylitis blood, a TCR beta motif of about eight highly homologous variants appeared characteristic.

The CDR3 is 15 amino acids. CDR1 is SQVTM, CDR2 ANQGSEA, per germline. The V end lost 0 bases, the J end lost 0 bases, and 11 bases lay between the germline ends. Each TCR beta library was made by quantitative 5'-RACE that incorporated molecular barcodes. TCRdb called the 5' RACE reads again in MiXCR, with one record for every CDR3 protein. The sample contains around 490,000 distinct CDR3 sequences, 5.3% of which appear only once. V usage is TRBV29-1 and J usage is TRBJ1-1; D ambiguous. This sequence was found in a male donor with ankylosing spondylitis. Input material: blood, either unsorted or a sorted T cell fraction (not recorded which). The CDR3 coding sequence is TGCAGCGTTGAAGATCTAGGCGGCCTGAACACTGAAGCTTTCTTT. As protein: CSVEDLGGLNTEAFF.